These T cell receptor beta chains were read from a single sample in a study of CD8+CD57+ T cells in acquired aplastic anemia. TCRdb used MiXCR to reprocess the reads, holding one entry per CDR3 protein. The sample lists 250,000 to 350,000 distinct CDR3 sequences, 55% to 60% occurring once. Sequencing was performed on sorted CD4+, CD8+, or CD8+CD57+ T cells (not recorded which) from PBMCs. The receptor source for this set is a human donor with severe aplastic anemia or a healthy control (not recorded which). The CDR3 runs from the conserved cysteine through the conserved F or W. Fields, in order: clone size, J gene, V gene, D gene, CDR3 DNA, CDR3 protein. A D gene is named only where the DNA matches it firmly. Size values are once, few and many counts, or a class for expanded clones, and some rows have none.

abundance: NA
j_gene: TRBJ2-3
v_gene: TRBV30
d_gene: TRBD1
CDR3nt: TGTGCCTGGAGTGTACAGGGGGGACAGGGGGCTGCAGATACGCAGTATTTT
CDR3aa: CAWSVQGGQGAADTQYF

abundance: NA
j_gene: TRBJ1-2
v_gene: TRBV10-3
d_gene: NA
CDR3nt: TGTGCCATCAGTGAGCCCAACTATGGCTACACCTTC
CDR3aa: CAISEPNYGYTF

abundance: NA
j_gene: TRBJ2-5
v_gene: TRBV7-9
d_gene: TRBD1
CDR3nt: TGTGCCAGCAGCTTGACAGGGGGCTTCCAAGAGACCCAGTACTTC
CDR3aa: CASSLTGGFQETQYF

abundance: NA
j_gene: TRBJ2-5
v_gene: TRBV5-6
d_gene: NA
CDR3nt: TGTGCCAGCAGAACCGGGACTCAAGAGACCCAGTACTTC
CDR3aa: CASRTGTQETQYF

abundance: NA
j_gene: TRBJ1-5
v_gene: TRBV7-9
d_gene: TRBD1
CDR3nt: TGTGCCAGCAGCGACAGGGGAAACAATCAGCCCCAGCATTTT
CDR3aa: CASSDRGNNQPQHF

abundance: NA
j_gene: TRBJ1-2
v_gene: TRBV7-2
d_gene: NA
CDR3nt: TGTTCCAGCAGCTTAGCGTCAAGCGGCCTCTATGGCTACGCCTTC
CDR3aa: CSSSLASSGLYGYAF

abundance: many
j_gene: TRBJ1-1
v_gene: TRBV20-1
d_gene: NA
CDR3nt: TGCAGTGCTAGAGATCGGCAGGTGAACACTGAAGCTTTCTTT
CDR3aa: CSARDRQVNTEAFF

abundance: few
j_gene: TRBJ2-1
v_gene: TRBV2
d_gene: TRBD1
CDR3nt: TGTGCCAGCAGTGAAGCTACACAGGGGTACAATGAGCAGTTCTTC
CDR3aa: CASSEATQGYNEQFF

abundance: many
j_gene: TRBJ1-6
v_gene: TRBV20-1
d_gene: NA
CDR3nt: TGCAGTGCTAGACTCGCTAATTCACCCCTCCACTTT
CDR3aa: CSARLANSPLHF

abundance: few
j_gene: TRBJ1-2
v_gene: TRBV19
d_gene: NA
CDR3nt: TGTGCCAGTAGTCCACAGGGTAGGGGCTACACCTTC
CDR3aa: CASSPQGRGYTF

abundance: many
j_gene: TRBJ2-5
v_gene: TRBV6-1
d_gene: NA
CDR3nt: TGTGCCAGCAGTGAAGCGAGGGTTCAAGAGACCCAGTACTTC
CDR3aa: CASSEARVQETQYF

abundance: NA
j_gene: TRBJ1-5
v_gene: TRBV7-8
d_gene: NA
CDR3nt: TGTGCCAGCAGCTTAGACCAAATTAATCAGCCCCAGCATTTT
CDR3aa: CASSLDQINQPQHF

abundance: many
j_gene: TRBJ2-1
v_gene: TRBV5-1
d_gene: NA
CDR3nt: TGCGCCAGCAGCCCCACGGGGGACCTTAAGTTCTTC
CDR3aa: CASSPTGDLKFF

abundance: few
j_gene: TRBJ1-2
v_gene: TRBV29-1
d_gene: NA
CDR3nt: TGCAGCGTTCCCGAATATGGCTACACCTTC
CDR3aa: CSVPEYGYTF

abundance: many
j_gene: TRBJ2-5
v_gene: TRBV6-5
d_gene: NA
CDR3nt: TGTGCCAGCAGACCCCCAGGGAAAGAGACCCAGTACTTC
CDR3aa: CASRPPGKETQYF

abundance: NA
j_gene: TRBJ2-7
v_gene: TRBV5-6
d_gene: NA
CDR3nt: TGTGCCAGCAGCAGGGACGCCAGCTTCTACGAGCAGTACTTC
CDR3aa: CASSRDASFYEQYF

abundance: NA
j_gene: TRBJ1-5
v_gene: TRBV2
d_gene: NA
CDR3nt: TGTGCCAGCAAAACCGACAGACAGCCCCAGCATTTT
CDR3aa: CASKTDRQPQHF

abundance: NA
j_gene: TRBJ1-1
v_gene: TRBV7-9
d_gene: TRBD1
CDR3nt: TGTGCCAGCAGCTGTTGGGACAGGGGGCGCATCGTCCTGAACACTGAAGCTTTCTTT
CDR3aa: CASSCWDRGRIVLNTEAFF

abundance: many
j_gene: TRBJ1-5
v_gene: TRBV7-2
d_gene: NA
CDR3nt: TGTGCCAGCAGCTTACGGGGGGATTATAGCAATCAGCCCCAGCATTTT
CDR3aa: CASSLRGDYSNQPQHF

abundance: few
j_gene: TRBJ2-6
v_gene: TRBV5-1
d_gene: NA
CDR3nt: TGCGCCAGCAGCCACTTGACTTTC
CDR3aa: CASSHLTF

abundance: NA
j_gene: TRBJ2-7
v_gene: TRBV7-3
d_gene: TRBD2
CDR3nt: TGTGCCAGCAGTCTCAGCGGGAGGGCCGGCGAGCAGTACTTC
CDR3aa: CASSLSGRAGEQYF

abundance: NA
j_gene: TRBJ2-4
v_gene: TRBV7-9
d_gene: NA
CDR3nt: TGTGCCAGCAGCTATCGTGGGGGGGCCTCTATAGCCAAAAACATTCAGTACTTC
CDR3aa: CASSYRGGASIAKNIQYF

abundance: NA
j_gene: TRBJ1-1
v_gene: TRBV19
d_gene: NA
CDR3nt: TGTGCCAGTAGTCCGCGGGGGATCTGGAAGACTGAAGCTTTCTTT
CDR3aa: CASSPRGIWKTEAFF

abundance: many
j_gene: TRBJ1-1
v_gene: TRBV19
d_gene: NA
CDR3nt: TGTGCCAGTAGTATATCGAGACCCCAAACGAACACTGAAGCTTTCTTT
CDR3aa: CASSISRPQTNTEAFF

abundance: NA
j_gene: TRBJ2-3
v_gene: TRBV30
d_gene: NA
CDR3nt: TGTGCCTGGAGTAGCGGGCGAGGCACAGATACGCAGTATTTT
CDR3aa: CAWSSGRGTDTQYF

abundance: many
j_gene: TRBJ2-5
v_gene: TRBV20-1
d_gene: NA
CDR3nt: TGCAGTGCTAGAGCGGGCGAGACCCAGTACTTC
CDR3aa: CSARAGETQYF

abundance: once
j_gene: TRBJ2-1
v_gene: TRBV4-3
d_gene: TRBD1
CDR3nt: TGCGCCAGCAGCTGGGACAGGGGCAATGAGCAGTTCTTC
CDR3aa: CASSWDRGNEQFF

abundance: NA
j_gene: TRBJ2-2
v_gene: TRBV7-8
d_gene: TRBD2
CDR3nt: TGTGCCAGCAGCTTAGCGGGGGGGACGAACACCGGGGAGCTGTTTTTT
CDR3aa: CASSLAGGTNTGELFF

abundance: NA
j_gene: TRBJ2-1
v_gene: TRBV2
d_gene: NA
CDR3nt: TGTGCCAGCAGTGAGGACACAATCAATGAGCAGTTCTTC
CDR3aa: CASSEDTINEQFF

abundance: NA
j_gene: TRBJ2-7
v_gene: TRBV4-2
d_gene: NA
CDR3nt: TGTGCCAGCAGCCAAGATCGCAGGAACTACGAGCAGTACTTC
CDR3aa: CASSQDRRNYEQYF

abundance: NA
j_gene: TRBJ1-1
v_gene: TRBV29-1
d_gene: NA
CDR3nt: TGCAGCGCCAGCGCGCCACGGAGACAGAACACTGAAGCTTTCTTT
CDR3aa: CSASAPRRQNTEAFF

abundance: few
j_gene: TRBJ2-1
v_gene: TRBV2
d_gene: NA
CDR3nt: TGTGCCAGCAGGTACGGAGGGGATGAGCAGTTCTTC
CDR3aa: CASRYGGDEQFF

abundance: NA
j_gene: TRBJ1-2
v_gene: TRBV12-3/TRBV12-4
d_gene: NA
CDR3nt: TGTGCCAGCAGGTTTTGGGAAGGGGTCGGCTACACCTTC
CDR3aa: CASRFWEGVGYTF

abundance: few
j_gene: TRBJ1-1
v_gene: TRBV7-9
d_gene: NA
CDR3nt: TGTGCCAGCAGCTTCTCGTCAGGGGTAGACACTGAAGCTTTCTTT
CDR3aa: CASSFSSGVDTEAFF

abundance: NA
j_gene: TRBJ1-5
v_gene: TRBV7-8
d_gene: NA
CDR3nt: TGTGCCAGCAGTGAAGCCCGGGACCGACCTAGCAATCAGCCCCAGCATTTT
CDR3aa: CASSEARDRPSNQPQHF

abundance: few
j_gene: TRBJ2-3
v_gene: TRBV24-1
d_gene: NA
CDR3nt: TGTGCCACCAGTGATCTGCGGGGATCCGGCACAGATACGCAGTATTTT
CDR3aa: CATSDLRGSGTDTQYF

abundance: NA
j_gene: TRBJ2-7
v_gene: TRBV7-3
d_gene: TRBD2
CDR3nt: TGTGCCAGCAGCTTCAGGAGCGGGGTGAGCGAGCAGTACTTC
CDR3aa: CASSFRSGVSEQYF

abundance: NA
j_gene: TRBJ2-6
v_gene: TRBV7-6
d_gene: TRBD1
CDR3nt: TGTGCCAGCAGCCCTGTAGGACAGGGCATGACTACTGGGGCCAACGTCCTGACTTTC
CDR3aa: CASSPVGQGMTTGANVLTF

abundance: NA
j_gene: TRBJ2-7
v_gene: TRBV7-2
d_gene: NA
CDR3nt: TGTGCCAGCAGCTTAGGTGGGACCGCTTCGCAGTACTTC
CDR3aa: CASSLGGTASQYF

abundance: NA
j_gene: TRBJ1-5
v_gene: TRBV24-1
d_gene: NA
CDR3nt: TGTGCCACCAGTGATGTAGGGGGAAACCAGCCCCAGCATTTT
CDR3aa: CATSDVGGNQPQHF

abundance: NA
j_gene: TRBJ2-7
v_gene: TRBV20-1
d_gene: TRBD1
CDR3nt: TGCAGTGCTAGGACAGGGGCACACGAGCAGTACTTC
CDR3aa: CSARTGAHEQYF

abundance: few
j_gene: TRBJ2-7
v_gene: TRBV7-3
d_gene: TRBD2
CDR3nt: TGTGCCAGCAGCCTCGGGACTAGCGGATCCTACGAGCAGTACTTC
CDR3aa: CASSLGTSGSYEQYF

abundance: NA
j_gene: TRBJ1-4
v_gene: TRBV20-1
d_gene: TRBD1
CDR3nt: TGCAGTGCTAGGGGGACAGGGATCAATGAAAAACTGTTTTTT
CDR3aa: CSARGTGINEKLFF

abundance: once
j_gene: TRBJ2-5
v_gene: TRBV20-1
d_gene: NA
CDR3nt: TGCAGTGTTGCCTCAGGGGGGGAGACCCAGTACTTC
CDR3aa: CSVASGGETQYF

abundance: NA
j_gene: TRBJ2-7
v_gene: TRBV7-9
d_gene: NA
CDR3nt: TGTGCCAGCAGCCGCGGAGGTTTGGAGCAGTACTTC
CDR3aa: CASSRGGLEQYF

abundance: many
j_gene: TRBJ1-5
v_gene: TRBV6-1
d_gene: NA
CDR3nt: TGTGCCAGCAGTGCCATACAGGGTCCTGGTCAGCCCCAGCATTTT
CDR3aa: CASSAIQGPGQPQHF

abundance: many
j_gene: TRBJ1-1
v_gene: TRBV6-1
d_gene: TRBD1
CDR3nt: TGTGCCAGCAGTGAAGCGTGGGACAGGGGAAACGCTTTCTTT
CDR3aa: CASSEAWDRGNAFF

abundance: many
j_gene: TRBJ2-6
v_gene: TRBV9
d_gene: NA
CDR3nt: TGTGCCAGCAGCGTAGAATCTGGGGCCAACGTCCTGACTTTC
CDR3aa: CASSVESGANVLTF

abundance: many
j_gene: TRBJ2-1
v_gene: TRBV2
d_gene: TRBD2
CDR3nt: TGTGCCAGCAGTCCACTAGCGGGCTCCTACAATGAGCAGTTCTTC
CDR3aa: CASSPLAGSYNEQFF

abundance: many
j_gene: TRBJ2-2
v_gene: TRBV5-5
d_gene: TRBD2
CDR3nt: TGTGCCAGCAGTGGCGGGGGAACGAACACCGGGGAGCTGTTTTTT
CDR3aa: CASSGGGTNTGELFF